This T cell receptor beta chain comes out of a study of OX40 agonist ivuxolimab in advanced cancers. Regarding the study as a whole: CD8+ T cells were the subset that, on average, had more expanded clones than CD4+. In a subset of nonresponders, normalized T-cell clonal expansion was also low. The work left the antigen specificity of expanded peripheral T cells undetermined.

The table lists this clone with a count of one. Its antigen is unidentified. The protocol was immunoSEQ multiplex PCR, while the TCRdb copy is restricted to in-frame clones and leaves out a portion. The table shows roughly 64,000 clones, with approximately 80% occurring only once. This receptor was identified in an adult with an advanced solid tumor such as melanoma, head and neck, liver or kidney cancer. The sequenced sample was CD4+ or CD8+ T cells sorted from blood, obtained in a trial of the OX40 agonist ivuxolimab.

The CDR3 DNA is TGCAGCGTCCGGGACAGGGGGCTTAACGAGCAGTACTTC. This gives the protein CSVRDRGLNEQYF. V usage is TRBV29-1 and J usage is TRBJ2-7; 12 bases are shared with TRBD1. The V and J ends lost 6 bases and 5 bases, in that order; junction bases with no gene match: 5. Germline V gives CDR1 SQVTM, CDR2 ANQGSEA. This CDR3 spans 13 amino acids.